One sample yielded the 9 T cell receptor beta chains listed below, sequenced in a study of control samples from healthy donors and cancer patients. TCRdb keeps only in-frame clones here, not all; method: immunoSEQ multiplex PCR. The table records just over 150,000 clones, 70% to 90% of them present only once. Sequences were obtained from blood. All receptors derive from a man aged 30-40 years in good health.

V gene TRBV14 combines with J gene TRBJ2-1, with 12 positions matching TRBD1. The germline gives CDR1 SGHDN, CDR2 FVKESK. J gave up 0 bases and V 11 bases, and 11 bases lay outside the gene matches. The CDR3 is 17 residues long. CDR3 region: CAARDRGQKRSYNEQFF. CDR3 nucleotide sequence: TGTGCCGCCCGGGACAGGGGGCAAAAACGCTCCTACAATGAGCAGTTCTTC. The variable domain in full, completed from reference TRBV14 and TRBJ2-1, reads EAGVTQFPSHSVIEKGQTVTLRCDPISGHDNLYWYRRVMGKEIKFLLHFVKESKQDESGMPNNRFLAERTGGTYSTLKVQPAELEDSGVYFCAARDRGQKRSYNEQFFGPGTRLTVL.

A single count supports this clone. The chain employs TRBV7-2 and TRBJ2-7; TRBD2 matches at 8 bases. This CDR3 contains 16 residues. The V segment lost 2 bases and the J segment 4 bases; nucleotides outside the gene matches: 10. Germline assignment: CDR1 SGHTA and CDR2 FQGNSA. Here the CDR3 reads CASSLSGTRDGYEQYF. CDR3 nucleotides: TGTGCCAGCAGCTTAAGCGGGACTAGGGACGGGTACGAGCAGTACTTC.

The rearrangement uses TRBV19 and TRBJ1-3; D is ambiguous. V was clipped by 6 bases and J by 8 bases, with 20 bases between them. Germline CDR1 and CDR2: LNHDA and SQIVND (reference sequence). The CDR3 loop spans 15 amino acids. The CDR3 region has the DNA TGTGCCAGTAGCAAATATGGGTCGAAGGGAGACACCATATATTTT. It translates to CASSKYGSKGDTIYF.

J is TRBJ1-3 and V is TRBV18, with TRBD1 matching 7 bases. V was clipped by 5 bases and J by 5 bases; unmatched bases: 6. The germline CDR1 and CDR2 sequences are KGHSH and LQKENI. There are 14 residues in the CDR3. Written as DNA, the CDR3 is TGTGCCAGCTCAGTTGGACAGGACAGAAACACCATATATTTT. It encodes CASSVGQDRNTIYF.

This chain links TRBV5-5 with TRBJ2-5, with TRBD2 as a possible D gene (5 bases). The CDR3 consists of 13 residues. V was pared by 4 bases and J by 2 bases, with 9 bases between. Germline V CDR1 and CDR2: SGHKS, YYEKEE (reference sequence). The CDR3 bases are TGTGCCAGCAGCACCCCGGGACAAGAGACCCAGTACTTC. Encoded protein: CASSTPGQETQYF. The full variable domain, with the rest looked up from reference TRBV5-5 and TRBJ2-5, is DAGVTQSPTHLIKTRGQQVTLRCSPISGHKSVSWYQQVLGQGPQFIFQYYEKEERGRGNFPDRFSARQFPNYSSELNVNALLLGDSALYLCASSTPGQETQYFGPGTRLLVL.

This CDR3 is CASSPGQGRQPQHF. The CDR3 coding sequence is TGTGCCAGCAGTCCGGGACAGGGACGTCAGCCCCAGCATTTT. V usage is TRBV28 and J usage is TRBJ1-5, with TRBD1 matching 9 bases. This CDR3 has 14 amino acids. The V segment lost 5 bases and the J segment 6 bases; nucleotides outside the gene matches: 5. From germline, CDR1 is MDHEN and CDR2 SYDVKM.

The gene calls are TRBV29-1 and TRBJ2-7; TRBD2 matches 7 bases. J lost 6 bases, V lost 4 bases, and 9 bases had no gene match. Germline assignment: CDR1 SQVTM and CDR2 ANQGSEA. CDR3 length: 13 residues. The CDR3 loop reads CSVGVGGSREQYF. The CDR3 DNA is TGCAGCGTTGGGGTCGGGGGGAGTCGCGAGCAGTACTTC.

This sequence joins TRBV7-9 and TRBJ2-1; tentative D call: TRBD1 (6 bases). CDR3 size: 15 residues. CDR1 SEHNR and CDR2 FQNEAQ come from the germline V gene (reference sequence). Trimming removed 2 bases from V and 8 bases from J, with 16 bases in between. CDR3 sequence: CASSLYQKQGHEQFF. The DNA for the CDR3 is TGTGCCAGCAGCTTATACCAAAAACAGGGTCATGAGCAGTTCTTC.

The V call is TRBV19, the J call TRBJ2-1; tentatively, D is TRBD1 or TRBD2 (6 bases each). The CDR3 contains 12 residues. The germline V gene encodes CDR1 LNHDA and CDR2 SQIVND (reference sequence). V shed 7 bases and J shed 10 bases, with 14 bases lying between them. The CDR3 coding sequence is TGTGCCAGTACCCAATGGGGGGCCGAGCAGTTCTTC. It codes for CASTQWGAEQFF.